These 9 T cell receptor beta chains came from one sample sequenced in a study of shared clonotypes between healthy human individuals. Measured with immunoSEQ multiplex PCR; TCRdb has only the in-frame clones, and not every one. The repertoire holds 2.5 million or so clones, with around 94% as singletons. The specimen was naive CD4+ T cells sorted from blood. Subset denoted: CD45RA+ positively selected. The receptors were sampled from a man aged 18-30 years in good health.

The chain uses TRBV5-5 and TRBJ2-7; no clear D. CDR1 and CDR2 from the germline V gene are SGHKS and YYEKEE (reference sequence). CDR3 length: 12 residues. Between the trimmed V and J ends, which lost 2 bases and 4 bases, there was a span of 7 bases. The CDR3 DNA follows: TGTGCCAGCAGCTTTGATGGATACGAGCAGTACTTC. This encodes CASSFDGYEQYF.

V and J are TRBV5-6 and TRBJ2-6, with 7 bases that match TRBD1. The CDR3 length is 18 residues. V dropped 3 bases and J dropped 0; count of bases not matched to a gene: 9. The germline gives CDR1 SGHDT, CDR2 YYEEEE. In nucleotides, the CDR3 is TGTGCCAGCAGCTCCACCGGGACAGTTTCCTCTGGGGCCAACGTCCTGACTTTC. It encodes CASSSTGTVSSGANVLTF.

Turning to this clone: Additional DNA sequences in this sample encode the identical CDR3. The chain couples TRBV6-5 to TRBJ2-4; 7 bases map to TRBD1. The junction had 1 base not matched to a gene; V was cut back by 4 bases and J by 7 bases. There are 12 residues in the CDR3. Germline CDR1 is MNHEY and CDR2 is SVGAGI. The CDR3 DNA reads TGTGCCAGCAGTTCACAGGGGAACATTCAGTACTTC. Its translation is CASSSQGNIQYF.

The chain carries TRBV6-5 and TRBJ2-5; unclear D gene. The J call is in doubt because the DNA end fits TRBJ2-7 better. The CDR3 has 14 amino acids. CDR1 and CDR2 from the germline V gene are MNHEY and SVGAGI. The DNA for the CDR3 is TGTGCCAGCAGTTACTTTCTCGGCCCCTACGAGCAGTACTTC. Translated, it gives CASSYFLGPYEQYF.

In DNA form, the CDR3 reads TGCGCCAGCAGCCAAGAGTATCTGGGCCACAATGAGCAGTTCTTC. The encoded protein is CASSQEYLGHNEQFF. The chain is built from TRBV4-1 and TRBJ2-1; no firm D call. The CDR3 has 15 amino acids. CDR1 and CDR2 from the germline V gene are MGHRA and YSYEKL. V lost 0 bases, J lost 5 bases, and 11 bases lay in between.

This chain uses TRBV30 with TRBJ2-2; possible D gene TRBD2, 7 bases. V gave up 4 bases and J gave up 6 bases, with 12 bases separating them. The CDR3 loop spans 13 amino acids. Germline loops: CDR1 GTSNPN, CDR2 SVGIG (reference sequence). The CDR3 spells CAWIGGGAGELFF. CDR3 DNA sequence: TGTGCCTGGATAGGGGGAGGGGCCGGGGAGCTGTTTTTT.

This chain uses TRBV4-3 with TRBJ2-1, with a weak D call TRBD2 (6 bases). Germline V gene data show CDR1 as LGHNA and CDR2 as YSLEER. Trimming cost V 0 bases and J 5 bases, with 17 bases left between them. The CDR3 consists of 17 residues. In nucleotides, the CDR3 is TGCGCCAGCAGCCAAGATGTCACTAGCCCGGGAGACAATGAGCAGTTCTTC. Translated: CASSQDVTSPGDNEQFF.

This clone appeared a single time. The same CDR3 can be traced to other DNA sequences in this sample. This chain uses TRBV6-6 with TRBJ2-5; D is perhaps TRBD1 (5 bases). The CDR3 spans 12 residues. Per the germline V gene, CDR1 is MNHNY and CDR2 is SVGAGI (reference sequence). Trimming shortened V by 6 bases and J by 5 bases, and 10 bases separated the two germline ends. CDR3 in DNA: TGTGCCAGCAGCCCAGGGCGGGAGACCCAGTACTTC. Amino acids: CASSPGRETQYF.

The chain combines TRBV10-1 with TRBJ2-3; 9 nucleotides agree with TRBD1. The germline V gene has CDR1 WNHNN and CDR2 SYGVQD (reference sequence). This CDR3 contains 15 residues. Trimming removed 3 bases from V and 4 bases from J; junction bases left unmatched: 5. CDR3 region: CASSEYRGLSDTQYF. CDR3 DNA: TGCGCCAGCAGTGAATACAGGGGGCTGTCAGATACGCAGTATTTT.